These 20 T cell receptor beta chains share one sample of origin, sequenced in a study of OX40 agonist ivuxolimab in advanced cancers. Assay used: immunoSEQ multiplex PCR; TCRdb lists only in-frame clones, some missing. The sample yields 60,000 to 70,000 clones, 75% to 90% seen once. This material consisted of CD4+ or CD8+ T cells sorted from blood, taken in a trial of the OX40 agonist ivuxolimab. All receptors come from an adult with an advanced solid tumor such as melanoma, head and neck, liver or kidney cancer.

The V gene is TRBV6-5, the J gene TRBJ2-5; D remains ambiguous. Matching the DNA end better, TRBJ2-7 makes the J call doubtful. The germline V gene has CDR1 MNHEY and CDR2 SVGAGI. The CDR3 runs 16 residues. The CDR3 sequence is CASSYSPAISSYEQYF. The CDR3, as DNA: TGTGCCAGCAGTTACTCTCCAGCCATATCAAGCTACGAGCAGTACTTC.

The rearrangement joins TRBV27 to TRBJ2-7; TRBD1 matches at 7 bases. The germline V gene has CDR1 MNHEY and CDR2 SMNVEV (reference sequence). This CDR3 is built from 14 residues. V dropped 3 bases and J dropped 3; count of bases not matched to a gene: 5. CDR3 residues: CASSLTGTLYEQYF. In nucleotides, the CDR3 is TGTGCCAGCAGTTTGACAGGGACCCTCTACGAGCAGTACTTC.

This chain joins TRBV2 and TRBJ2-3, with D maybe TRBD2 (5 bases). The ends were cut back, 6 bases at V and 4 bases at J, with 14 bases in the middle. Germline lookup yields CDR1 SNHLY and CDR2 FYNNEI. The length of the CDR3 is 14 residues. The CDR3 bases are TGTGCCAGCAGAAGGGAGTTAAGTGCAGATACGCAGTATTTT. It codes for CASRRELSADTQYF.

The V call is TRBV19, the J call TRBJ1-5; the D gene is possibly TRBD1 (5 bases). Germline-derived CDR1 and CDR2 are LNHDA and SQIVND (reference sequence). The CDR3 has 15 amino acids. The ends were cut back, 3 bases at V and 7 bases at J, with 16 bases in the middle. CDR3 loop: CASSILLGAGQPQHF. The CDR3 DNA sequence: TGTGCCAGTAGTATTCTTCTAGGGGCGGGACAGCCCCAGCATTTT.

The chain links TRBV15 to TRBJ2-5; D remains unclear. Trimming removed 3 bases at V and 4 bases at J, with 12 bases between. The CDR3 covers 14 residues. Germline CDR1 is LNHNV and CDR2 is YYDKDF (reference sequence). The CDR3 nucleotides read TGTGCCACCAGCAGCTCCATCGTATCAGAGACCCAGTACTTC. Translation gives CATSSSIVSETQYF. Variable domain in full (rest from reference TRBV15 and TRBJ2-5): DAMVIQNPRYQVTQFGKPVTLSCSQTLNHNVMYWYQQKSSQAPKLLFHYYDKDFNNEADTPDNFQSRRPNTSFCFLDIRSPGLGDTAMYLCATSSSIVSETQYFGPGTRLLVL.

This chain connects TRBV9 to TRBJ2-3; D uncertain. V lost 0 bases and J lost 2, with 7 bases in between. Germline loops: CDR1 SGDLS, CDR2 YYNGEE. The CDR3 consists of 14 residues. The CDR3 sequence: CASSVDPDTDTQYF. The CDR3 nucleotides read TGTGCCAGCAGCGTAGACCCTGACACAGATACGCAGTATTTT.

The rearrangement links TRBV27 to TRBJ2-7; 9 nucleotides line up with TRBD2. The CDR3 is 14 amino acids. Germline V gene data show CDR1 as MNHEY and CDR2 as SMNVEV (reference sequence). V was pared by 3 bases and J by 2 bases, with 2 bases of the junction left unmatched. The CDR3 DNA sequence: TGTGCCAGCAGTTTGGCTAGCGGGGCCTACGAGCAGTACTTC. Translation gives CASSLASGAYEQYF.

The DNA of the CDR3 is TGTGCCAGCAGCCCACAGGGGGCACGGGCTGAAAAACTGTTTTTT. Its protein is CASSPQGARAEKLFF. The chain combines TRBV28 with TRBJ1-4; 9 bases fit TRBD1. The CDR3 has 15 amino acids. V trimming: 6 bases; J trimming: 7 bases; junction bases outside the gene matches: 9. Germline values: CDR1 MDHEN, CDR2 SYDVKM.

The rearrangement uses TRBV28 and TRBJ2-5; D gene uncertain. The better agreement between TRBJ2-7 and the DNA end casts doubt on the J call. This CDR3 is built from 13 residues. The germline V gene has CDR1 MDHEN and CDR2 SYDVKM. CDR3 bases: TGTGCCAGCATCAGACTTAGTCCTTACGAGCAGTACTTC. The encoded protein is CASIRLSPYEQYF.

The chain carries TRBV6-6 and TRBJ2-1; no definite D call. V lost 8 bases to trimming and J lost 6 bases, with 20 bases between them. The CDR3 has 15 amino acids. Per the germline V gene, CDR1 is MNHNY and CDR2 is SVGAGI (reference sequence). Here the CDR3 reads CASLERLEPPNEQFF. CDR3 coding DNA: TGTGCCAGCCTTGAACGTCTAGAGCCCCCCAATGAGCAGTTCTTC.

The gene calls are TRBV4-3 and TRBJ1-4; 7 positions match TRBD1. CDR3 length: 17 amino acids. V trimming: 1 base; J trimming: 5 bases; junction bases outside the gene matches: 10. Germline V gives CDR1 LGHNA, CDR2 YSLEER. CDR3 nucleotide sequence: TGCGCCAGCAGCCAAGCCCCTCCGACAGGGCTGAATGAAAAACTGTTTTTT. It is translated as CASSQAPPTGLNEKLFF.

The CDR3 protein is CASSLGATNEKLFF. CDR3 bases: TGTGCCAGCAGCTTAGGAGCAACTAATGAAAAACTGTTTTTT. The V and J genes are TRBV7-2 and TRBJ1-4, with D unresolved. Germline lookup yields CDR1 SGHTA and CDR2 FQGNSA. Trimming stripped 1 base from V and 0 bases from J, with 3 bases between. CDR3 length: 14 amino acids.

For this clone: The germline gene is not matched at one end of the junction; a read error may be the cause. The chain recombines TRBV28 with TRBJ2-3, with TRBD2 identical over 7 bases. The V gene's germline CDR1 is MDHEN and CDR2 SYDVKM. The CDR3 has 16 residues. The CDR3 sequence: CASRTGGGGITDTQYF. In DNA form, the CDR3 reads TGTGCCAGCAGAACGGGCGGCGGGGGAATCACAGACACGCAGTATTTT.

The chain uses TRBV28 and TRBJ1-2; possibly TRBD1 for D (6 bases). Per the germline V gene, CDR1 is MDHEN and CDR2 is SYDVKM. CDR3 length: 15 residues. V gave up 4 bases and J gave up 4 bases, with 16 bases separating them. The CDR3: CASSYGGRVGYGYTF. CDR3 bases: TGTGCCAGCAGTTACGGGGGGCGGGTCGGCTATGGCTACACCTTC.

The chain combines TRBV6-6 with TRBJ1-1, with 9 bases that match TRBD1. The ends lost 6 bases at V and 5 bases at J; junction bases unmatched: 13. This CDR3 spans 16 amino acids. Germline V CDR1 and CDR2: MNHNY, SVGAGI (reference sequence). The CDR3 loop is CASRPGQGKMLTEAFF. The CDR3 DNA reads TGTGCCAGCAGACCCGGACAGGGGAAGATGTTAACTGAAGCTTTCTTT.

The chain employs TRBV28 and TRBJ1-3; D possibly corresponds to TRBD1 (5 bases). The CDR3 consists of 16 residues. Trimming took off 5 bases at V and 0 bases at J, with 14 bases between the two ends. CDR1 MDHEN and CDR2 SYDVKM come from the germline V gene. CDR3 in amino acids: CASSPLDTGSGNTIYF. In DNA, the CDR3 is TGTGCCAGCAGTCCGCTCGACACAGGCTCTGGAAACACCATATATTTT.

The V call is TRBV28, the J call TRBJ1-4; D ambiguous. The germline V gene encodes CDR1 MDHEN and CDR2 SYDVKM. Trimming removed 5 bases at V and 7 bases at J, with 17 bases between. CDR3 length equals 15 residues. This CDR3 reads CASSPEEVRPEKLFF. The CDR3 bases are TGTGCCAGCAGTCCAGAAGAGGTCAGGCCTGAAAAACTGTTTTTT. The entire variable domain, with the rest obtained from reference TRBV28 and TRBJ1-4, is as follows: DVKVTQSSRYLVKRTGEKVFLECVQDMDHENMFWYRQDPGLGLRLIYFSYDVKMKEKGDIPEGYSVSREKKERFSLILESASTNQTSMYLCASSPEEVRPEKLFFGSGTQLSVL.

The chain employs TRBV19 and TRBJ1-4; TRBD1 is a possible D gene (6 bases). Germline assignment: CDR1 LNHDA and CDR2 SQIVND (reference sequence). The CDR3 totals 13 residues. Trimming pared 6 bases from V and 7 bases from J, leaving 12 bases between. The CDR3 sequence: CASSRRGGEKLFF. The CDR3, as DNA: TGTGCCAGTAGCCGACGAGGGGGTGAAAAACTGTTTTTT.

The V call is TRBV15, the J call TRBJ2-5, with D tentatively TRBD1 or TRBD2 (5 bases each). The V gene lost 3 bases and the J gene lost 6 bases, with 8 bases spanning the gap. The germline gives CDR1 LNHNV, CDR2 YYDKDF (reference sequence). The CDR3 spans 12 residues. CDR3: CATSSGDQTQYF. The CDR3 DNA is TGTGCCACCAGCAGCGGGGACCAGACCCAGTACTTC.

The V and J genes are TRBV7-2 and TRBJ1-6; 7 bases fit TRBD1. The CDR3 is made up of 16 amino acids. The germline V gene has CDR1 SGHTA and CDR2 FQGNSA. With 4 bases clipped from V and 0 bases from J, the junction kept 3 bases outside the gene matches. The chain's CDR3 is CASSSGQSSYNSPLHF. The CDR3 nucleotides read TGTGCCAGCAGCTCGGGACAGAGCTCCTATAATTCACCCCTCCACTTT.